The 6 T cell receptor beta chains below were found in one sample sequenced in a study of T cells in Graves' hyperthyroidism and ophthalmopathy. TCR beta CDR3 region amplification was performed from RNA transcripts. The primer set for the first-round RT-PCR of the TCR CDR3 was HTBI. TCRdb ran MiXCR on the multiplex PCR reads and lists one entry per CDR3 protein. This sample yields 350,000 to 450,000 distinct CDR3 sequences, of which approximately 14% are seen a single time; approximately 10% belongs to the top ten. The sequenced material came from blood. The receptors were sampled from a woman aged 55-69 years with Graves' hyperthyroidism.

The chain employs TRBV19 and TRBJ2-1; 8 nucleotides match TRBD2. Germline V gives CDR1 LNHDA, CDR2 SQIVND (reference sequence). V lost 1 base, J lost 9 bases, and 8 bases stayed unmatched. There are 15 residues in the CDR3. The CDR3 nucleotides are TGTGCCAGTAGTATAGTAAGCGGGAGTGGTAGTGAGCAGTTCTTC. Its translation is CASSIVSGSGSEQFF. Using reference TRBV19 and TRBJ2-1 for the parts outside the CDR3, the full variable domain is DGGITQSPKYLFRKEGQNVTLSCEQNLNHDAMYWYRQDPGQGLRLIYYSQIVNDFQKGDIAEGYSVSREKKESFPLTVTSAQKNPTAFYLCASSIVSGSGSEQFFGPGTRLTVL.

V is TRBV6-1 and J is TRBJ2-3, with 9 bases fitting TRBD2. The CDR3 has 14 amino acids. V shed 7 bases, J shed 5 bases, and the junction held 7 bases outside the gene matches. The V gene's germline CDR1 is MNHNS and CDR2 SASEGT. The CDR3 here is CASKASGTGDTQYF. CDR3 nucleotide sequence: TGTGCCAGCAAAGCTAGCGGGACGGGAGATACGCAGTATTTT.

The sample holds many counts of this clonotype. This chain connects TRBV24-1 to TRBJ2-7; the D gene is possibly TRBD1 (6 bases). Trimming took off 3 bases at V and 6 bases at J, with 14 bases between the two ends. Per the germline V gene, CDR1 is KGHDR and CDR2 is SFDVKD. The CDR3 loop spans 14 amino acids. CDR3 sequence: CATSDGHRVSEQYF. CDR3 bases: TGTGCCACCAGTGATGGACACAGGGTAAGCGAGCAGTACTTC.

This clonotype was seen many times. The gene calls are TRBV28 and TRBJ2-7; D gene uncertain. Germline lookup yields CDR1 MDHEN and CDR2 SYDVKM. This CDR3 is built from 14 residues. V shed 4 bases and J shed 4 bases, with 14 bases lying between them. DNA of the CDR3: TGTGCCAGCAGTTCCCCCGGCAGCGATTACGAGCAGTACTTC. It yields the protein CASSSPGSDYEQYF.

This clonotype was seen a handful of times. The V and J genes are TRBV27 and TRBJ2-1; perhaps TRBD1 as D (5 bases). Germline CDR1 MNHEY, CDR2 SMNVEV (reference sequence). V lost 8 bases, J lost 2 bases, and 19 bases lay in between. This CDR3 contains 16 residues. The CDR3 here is CASRPREESAYNEQFF. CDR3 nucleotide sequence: TGTGCCAGCCGGCCCAGGGAAGAGAGCGCCTACAATGAGCAGTTCTTC.

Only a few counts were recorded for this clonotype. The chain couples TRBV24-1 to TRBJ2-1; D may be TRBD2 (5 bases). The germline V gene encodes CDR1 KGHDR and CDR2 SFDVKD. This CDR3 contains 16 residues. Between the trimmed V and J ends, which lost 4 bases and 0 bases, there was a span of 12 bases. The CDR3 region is CATSDPRGNSYNEQFF. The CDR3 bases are TGTGCCACCAGTGACCCCCGGGGTAACTCCTACAATGAGCAGTTCTTC.